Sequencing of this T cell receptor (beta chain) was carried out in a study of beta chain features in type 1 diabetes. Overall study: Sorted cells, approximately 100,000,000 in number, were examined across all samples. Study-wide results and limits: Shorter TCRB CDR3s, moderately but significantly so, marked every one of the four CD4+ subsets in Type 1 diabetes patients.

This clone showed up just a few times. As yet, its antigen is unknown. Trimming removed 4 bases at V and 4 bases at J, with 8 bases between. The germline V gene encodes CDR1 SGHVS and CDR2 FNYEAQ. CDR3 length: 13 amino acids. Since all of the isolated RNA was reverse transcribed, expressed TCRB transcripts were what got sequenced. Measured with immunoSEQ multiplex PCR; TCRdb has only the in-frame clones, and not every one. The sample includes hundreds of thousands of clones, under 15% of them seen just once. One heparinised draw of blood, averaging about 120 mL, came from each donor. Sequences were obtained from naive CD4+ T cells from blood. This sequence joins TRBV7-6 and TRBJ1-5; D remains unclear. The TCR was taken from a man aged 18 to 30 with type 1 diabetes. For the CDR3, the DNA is TGTGCCAGCAGCTGGGCGGGGAATCAGCCCCAGCATTTT. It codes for CASSWAGNQPQHF.